The next 23 T cell receptor beta chains were all read from a single sample in a study of blood T cell repertoires in COVID-19. The method was immunoSEQ multiplex PCR; TCRdb's version includes in-frame clones alone and lacks a portion of them. The profile shows 200,000 to 250,000 clones, about nine tenths of them singletons. Input material: PBMCs or T cells enriched from blood (not recorded which). The receptor set was obtained from a man in his forties or fifties who had recovered from COVID-19.

The chain links TRBV30 to TRBJ2-1, with 13 bases identical to TRBD2. CDR1 GTSNPN and CDR2 SVGIG come from the germline V gene (reference sequence). V lost 5 bases, J lost 9 bases, and 7 bases stayed unmatched. This CDR3 is built from 14 residues. The CDR3 loop is CAWSGLAGELEQFF. The CDR3 nucleotides are TGTGCCTGGTCTGGACTAGCGGGAGAACTTGAGCAGTTCTTC.

This chain uses TRBV19 with TRBJ1-1; 7 nucleotides match TRBD1. CDR1 is LNHDA and CDR2 is SQIVND in the germline V gene (reference sequence). The junction had 6 bases not matched to a gene; V was cut back by 5 bases and J by 3 bases. The CDR3 sequence is 14 residues long. The CDR3 DNA reads as TGTGCCAGTAGTCTTGACAGGGTCTACACTGAAGCTTTCTTT. Residues: CASSLDRVYTEAFF.

This chain joins TRBV23-1 and TRBJ1-3; D is perhaps TRBD1 (5 bases). TRBV23-1 is recorded as an ORF, its role being uncertain. There are 16 residues in the CDR3. V was trimmed by 8 bases and J by 0 bases, leaving 17 bases between them. The CDR3 region is CASPTTGACSGNTIYF. The CDR3 DNA follows: TGCGCCAGCCCAACAACAGGCGCTTGCTCTGGAAACACCATATATTTT.

This chain uses TRBV19 with TRBJ2-1; a weak D match, TRBD2 (7 bases). Per germline, CDR1 LNHDA and CDR2 SQIVND (reference sequence). Trimming pared 5 bases from V and 2 bases from J, leaving 13 bases between. The CDR3 has 15 amino acids. The CDR3 nucleotides are TGTGCCAGTAGTCCGCGAGGGGGGGCCTACAATGAGCAGTTCTTC. As protein: CASSPRGGAYNEQFF.

The V call is TRBV6-5, the J call TRBJ1-4, with a tentative D call TRBD1 (5 bases). V lost 6 bases to trimming and J lost 0 bases, with 11 bases between them. Per the germline V gene, CDR1 is MNHEY and CDR2 is SVGAGI. CDR3 size: 15 residues. The CDR3 region is CASSIIGATNEKLFF. The CDR3 coding sequence is TGTGCCAGCAGCATTATAGGGGCAACTAATGAAAAACTGTTTTTT.

In this sample, this clone turned up a few times. J is TRBJ2-7 and V is TRBV7-2; D possibly corresponds to TRBD1 (6 bases). Germline V lookup: CDR1 SGHTA, CDR2 FQGNSA. This CDR3 is 14 amino acids long. V was cut by 4 bases and J by 2 bases, with 12 bases left in between. The CDR3 loop is CASSSTTGPYEQYF. DNA for the CDR3: TGTGCCAGCAGCTCGACGACAGGTCCCTACGAGCAGTACTTC.

The gene calls are TRBV4-1 and TRBJ2-1; D possibly corresponds to TRBD2 (6 bases). Looked up from germline, CDR1 is MGHRA and CDR2 is YSYEKL. CDR3 length: 16 amino acids. Trimming stripped 5 bases from V and 0 bases from J, with 14 bases between. The CDR3 reads CASSIRLAISYNEQFF. CDR3 DNA: TGCGCCAGCAGCATCCGCCTAGCGATCTCCTACAATGAGCAGTTCTTC.

The genes are TRBV6-5 and TRBJ2-3; 7 bases align to TRBD1. Trimming cost V 6 bases and J 3 bases; bases outside gene matches: 6. The length of the CDR3 is 14 residues. Per germline, CDR1 MNHEY and CDR2 SVGAGI. CDR3 amino acids: CASSTPGQTDTQYF. The CDR3 DNA reads TGTGCCAGCAGCACACCGGGACAGACAGATACGCAGTATTTT.

This clone was found a few times. DNA of the CDR3: TGTGCCAGCAGCCCACCCTTCAGGGTTAGCACAGATACGCAGTATTTT. It encodes CASSPPFRVSTDTQYF. The chain is built from TRBV7-9 and TRBJ2-3, with a possible D match to TRBD1 (5 bases). This CDR3 spans 16 amino acids. The germline V gene encodes CDR1 SEHNR and CDR2 FQNEAQ (reference sequence). Trimming left V 5 bases short and J 0 bases short, with 15 bases between.

J is TRBJ2-3 and V is TRBV5-1; the D gene is possibly TRBD1 (6 bases). Germline CDR1 SGHRS, CDR2 YFSETQ. CDR3 length: 15 amino acids. V lost 6 bases to trimming and J lost 1 base, with 15 bases between them. CDR3 nucleotide sequence: TGCGCCAGCACCGGGGCAGGGGCTGGCACAGATACGCAGTATTTT. Translating gives CASTGAGAGTDTQYF. The complete variable domain, with remaining parts taken from reference TRBV5-1 and TRBJ2-3, reads KAGVTQTPRYLIKTRGQQVTLSCSPISGHRSVSWYQQTPGQGLQFLFEYFSETQRNKGNFPGRFSGRQFSNSRSEMNVSTLELGDSALYLCASTGAGAGTDTQYFGPGTRLTVL.

The CDR3, as DNA: TGTGCCAGCAGCTTGGTGAGTCCCTATGGCTACACCTTC. Protein product: CASSLVSPYGYTF. The V and J genes are TRBV7-2 and TRBJ1-2, with D unclear. The CDR3 is 13 residues long. With 3 bases removed from V and 4 bases from J, the gap between germline ends came to 9 bases. CDR1 SGHTA and CDR2 FQGNSA come from the germline V gene.

CDR3 coding DNA: TGCAGCGTTGAAGATCCAGCGGGCTCCTACAATGAGCAGTTCTTC. Its protein product is CSVEDPAGSYNEQFF. The rearrangement links TRBV29-1 to TRBJ2-1; maybe TRBD2 (6 bases). This CDR3 has 15 residues. Germline V CDR1 and CDR2: SQVTM, ANQGSEA. V lost 0 bases and J lost 0, with 9 bases in between.

This chain links TRBV6-5 with TRBJ2-5, with D possibly being TRBD2 (6 bases). The germline CDR1 and CDR2 sequences are MNHEY and SVGAGI. V lost 7 bases, J lost 4 bases, and 16 bases lay in between. The CDR3 length is 14 residues. The DNA for the CDR3 is TGTGCCAGCAACCCGATCGGGGGTTCAGAGACCCAGTACTTC. This sequence encodes CASNPIGGSETQYF.

The chain links TRBV5-5 to TRBJ1-5; D gene uncertain. V was clipped by 2 bases and J by 5 bases, with 14 bases between them. Per germline, CDR1 SGHKS and CDR2 YYEKEE (reference sequence). CDR3 length: 15 amino acids. The CDR3 DNA is TGTGCCAGCAGCTTCAGTCTAGAGCCATATCAGCCCCAGCATTTT. This translates into CASSFSLEPYQPQHF.

V gene TRBV3-1 (or the pseudogene TRBV3-2) combines with J gene TRBJ2-5, with 10 nucleotides matching TRBD2. CDR1 LGHDT and CDR2 YNNKEL come from the germline V gene (reference sequence). After removal of 6 bases from V and 5 bases from J, the junction contained 9 bases not matched to a gene. There are 15 residues in the CDR3. The CDR3 DNA follows: TGTGCCAGCAGAATCGGGACTAGCGATGGGGAGACCCAGTACTTC. It encodes CASRIGTSDGETQYF.

V usage is TRBV18 and J usage is TRBJ2-1, with 10 bases lining up with TRBD2. Germline V gene data show CDR1 as KGHSH and CDR2 as LQKENI. This CDR3 region has 14 residues. V trimming: 6 bases; J trimming: 8 bases; junction bases outside the gene matches: 7. The CDR3 DNA reads as TGTGCCAGCTCCGGGACTAGCGTAGGCGATGAGCAGTTCTTC. Residues: CASSGTSVGDEQFF.

This chain joins TRBV6-1 and TRBJ2-5; D is unresolved. This CDR3 comprises 13 residues. V was trimmed by 2 bases and J by 5 bases, leaving 9 bases between them. Germline CDR1 and CDR2: MNHNS and SASEGT. The CDR3 protein is CASSEYQRETQYF. CDR3 DNA: TGTGCCAGCAGTGAATACCAGAGGGAGACCCAGTACTTC.

V gene TRBV30 combines with J gene TRBJ2-7; 8 nucleotides line up with TRBD1. CDR1 is GTSNPN, CDR2 SVGIG, per germline (reference sequence). The CDR3 sequence is 13 residues long. V lost 6 bases and J lost 5; bases outside the gene matches: 9. CDR3 sequence: CACTRQGAHEQYF. The CDR3 DNA is TGTGCCTGTACCCGGCAGGGGGCCCACGAGCAGTACTTC.

J is TRBJ1-1 and V is TRBV7-2; a possible D gene is TRBD1 (6 bases). The CDR3 extends over 15 amino acids. Germline CDR1 is SGHTA and CDR2 is FQGNSA. Trimming left V 1 base short and J 4 bases short, with 13 bases between. CDR3 sequence: CASSLDLTGATEAFF. CDR3 DNA sequence: TGTGCCAGCAGCTTAGACCTGACAGGAGCCACTGAAGCTTTCTTT.

The rearrangement links TRBV11-2 to TRBJ1-6; D is perhaps TRBD1 (5 bases). Trimming cost V 1 base and J 7 bases, with 8 bases left between them. The CDR3 runs to 14 residues. The V gene's germline CDR1 is SGHAT and CDR2 FQNNGV. CDR3 loop: CASSLGQSNSPLHF. The CDR3 DNA sequence: TGTGCCAGCAGCTTAGGACAGTCCAATTCACCCCTCCACTTT.

This chain uses TRBV18 with TRBJ2-1; 7 bases fit TRBD1. The junction had 4 bases not matched to a gene; V was cut back by 2 bases and J by 9 bases. The germline gives CDR1 KGHSH, CDR2 LQKENI. The CDR3 extends over 13 amino acids. The CDR3 loop is CASSPIQGVEQFF. CDR3 coding DNA: TGTGCCAGCTCACCAATTCAGGGGGTTGAGCAGTTCTTC.

This clone was found once. At one end, the junction sequence differs from germline, possibly due to a read error. The chain links TRBV7-7 to TRBJ2-2, with a tentative D call TRBD2 (6 bases). CDR3 size: 15 residues. The germline V gene has CDR1 SSHAT and CDR2 FNYEAQ (reference sequence). Here the CDR3 DNA reads TGTGCTAGCAGCTCCGGGACTGCTAACACCGGGGAGCTGTTTTTT. It translates to CASSSGTANTGELFF. The complete variable domain, with remaining parts taken from reference TRBV7-7 and TRBJ2-2, reads GAGVSQSPRYKVTKRGQDVTLRCDPISSHATLYWYQQALGQGPEFLTYFNYEAQPDKSGLPSDRFSAERPEGSISTLTIQRTEQRDSAMYRCASSSGTANTGELFFGEGSRLTVL.

V and J are TRBV18 and TRBJ2-5; maybe TRBD2 (5 bases). The CDR3 is made up of 16 amino acids. Germline V gene sequence: CDR1 KGHSH, CDR2 LQKENI. V was shortened by 1 base and J by 0 bases, with 12 bases between the two germline ends. The CDR3 is CASSPQLVMYQETQYF. The DNA of the CDR3 is TGTGCCAGCTCACCACAACTAGTGATGTACCAAGAGACCCAGTACTTC.